This T cell receptor (beta chain) was sequenced during a study of cytomegalovirus exposure and HLA in healthy donors (dated by TCRdb to about 2017). In terms of the full investigation: An earlier analysis of 587 of the donors reported around 280 Gb of sequence data and 117 million unique TCR beta sequences obtained from some 170 million T cells. Roughly five DR-DQ haplotypes were handled as single units for association and clustering because linkage in the cohort was strong. In a later analysis, previously published TCR beta repertoires from roughly 710 donors were re-analyzed and high-resolution HLA genotyping was added so that TCR occurrence patterns could be studied. The study was designed to test whether signatures of past pathogen exposure could be identified by cataloging public T cell receptors. To decide whether each TCR beta V gene segment behaved as functional or pseudogenic, an earlier analysis of 587 of the donors relied on high-throughput TCR beta sequencing. In a later genetic analysis, genome-wide SNP genotypes for about three fifths of the 666 donors were used, and that subset was treated as a discovery cohort. In addition to the first cohort of approximately 670 subjects, a separate validation cohort of approximately 120 different subjects was used. The number of typed donors differed by locus: 629-630 for A, B, C, DRB1 and DQB1; approximately 540 for DQA1; approximately 600 for DPA1; and roughly 490 for DPB1. Alongside the repertoire data, information on donor age, sex, ethnicity and CMV serostatus was compiled. All discovery cohort repertoires had been generated using a single sequencing platform. Of the roughly 400 genotyped donors, 81% fell in the genetic ancestry cluster associated with self-reported Caucasian donors. Roughly 300 gigabases of sequencing data and tens of millions of unique TCR sequences were included in an early release covering about 620 HLA-typed donors. Among about 400 genotyped donors of the cohort, an average of roughly 230,000 unique TCR beta nucleotide sequences was sequenced per donor, of which 15% to 20% were non-productive. The T cell repertoires of around 670 subjects were profiled by immunosequencing and related to cytomegalovirus serostatus. Class I and class II HLA loci were covered by the typing at four-digit resolution. To predict cytomegalovirus infection status, the study combined high-throughput TCR immunosequencing, statistical association of individual TCRs with disease status, and machine learning. Rather than using new phenotypic data, the later analysis identified candidate immune exposures from TCR beta sequences and from how often those sequences occurred across donors.

Receptor amplification or capture employed the immunoSEQ multiplex PCR assay. A mixture of 60 forward primers for TCR Vbeta segments and 13 reverse primers for TCR Jbeta segments was used in the multiplex PCR. A multiplex PCR assay on genomic DNA amplified the CDR3 region of rearranged TCR beta genes. The Illumina HiSeq System was used to sequence the amplified TCR beta libraries as 87-base-pair reads. The authors' analysis ran thus. A later analysis counted 75 million to 100 million unique TCR beta chains across the roughly 700 repertoires, and 10 million to 12 million of these chains were shared by at least two donors. A nearest-neighbor algorithm error-corrected the raw reads and collapsed the reads into unique sequences, merging closely related sequences to remove PCR and sequencing errors. To assign V, D and J gene segments, CDR3 sequences were aligned to IMGT reference sequences. For a sequence to be retained, a match of at least six nucleotides was required to both a V gene segment and a J gene segment. A rearrangement was called productive if the CDR3 had no stop codons and remained in frame with V and J, and every other rearrangement was called non-productive. Following IMGT convention, CDR3 was defined as the stretch from the second conserved V-encoded cysteine to the conserved J-encoded phenylalanine. The earlier analysis of a few hundred of the donors excluded any sequence lacking an unambiguous match to a single V gene segment. In an earlier analysis of some 590 of the donors, V segments were called functional above 56.7% productive rearrangements and were called segregating when the between-donor standard deviation exceeded 5%. A statistical classification framework was built to diagnose cytomegalovirus status from the catalog of TCR beta chain sequences. V and J gene assignment, in a later analysis, came from comparing TCR nucleotide sequences with IMGT/GENE-DB human TR gene sequences. The TCRdist pipeline was used in a later analysis to assign CDR3 sequences and most-parsimonious VDJ recombination scenarios. In a later analysis, each TCR beta chain was defined by its CDR3 amino acid sequence together with its V-gene family, and reads lacking a unique V-gene family were excluded. In a later analysis, around 600 highly shared, low-generation-probability nucleotide sequences were removed to address suspected cross-contamination and a sequencing artifact. For each public chain, a later analysis derived a clonal expansion index from normalized ranks of inferred template counts within each repertoire. Generation probabilities in a later analysis came from a VDJ recombination model fitted to out-of-frame rearrangements, and those results were checked against IGoR. Hypergeometric tests were used in a later analysis to score TCR-TCR, TCR-HLA and TCR-CMV co-occurrence, with a repertoire-size bias correction applied to the TCR pairs. A later analysis estimated false discovery rates by permuting HLA or CMV assignments 20 times. In a later analysis, co-occurring TCRs were grouped using DBSCAN, with TCRdist sequence similarity added in when clustering inside HLA-allele-positive subsets. Repertoires with fewer than 30,000 or more than 120,000 public chains, plus five repertoires with anomalous nucleotide sharing, were excluded from co-occurrence clustering. As stored in TCRdb, this immuneACCESS dataset retains in-frame rearrangements with V and J assigned. A fraction of the clones does not appear; measured against another copy, unresolved V genes explain less than half of the discrepancy, and the remainder lacks a known reason. The DNA gave D and trimming, while V, J and clone size come from that table. For this sample the table gives 90,000 to 120,000 clones, of which about 80% were detected only once. Clones ranked in the top ten supply roughly 5.6% of the sample.

Inclusive of the bounding cysteine and phenylalanine, the CDR3 is 12 residues long. Only the CDR3 portion is preserved as DNA: 36 bases, with reading frame beginning at the first base. In the germline V gene, CDR1 corresponds to SNHLY and CDR2 to FYNNEI. V is trimmed back by 4 bases and J by 6 bases, and the junction contains 0 bases that no gene match accounts for. The cohort comprised 550 to 700 healthy bone marrow donors. Cohort members were all nominally healthy when sampled, although unrecorded immune exposures were likely present. The donor tested CMV seropositive and was one of the 289 seropositive cohort members. Each donor provided a peripheral blood sample, and peripheral blood mononuclear cells were used for TCR beta sequencing. Genomic DNA was extracted from the blood cell samples with the Qiagen DNeasy Blood Extraction Kit. As concerns this clone: The specificity of this receptor is unknown. No base qualities exist here, and no much larger clone lies one base off it.

Overall study results and their limits: The authors suggested that the approach could potentially be extended to other disease states and immunological phenotypes. An earlier analysis of 450 to 750 of the donors showed that most TCR beta V segments appeared in productive rearrangements either about 87% or about 30% of the time, which broadly matched IMGT annotations. In both the original and validation cohorts, the classifier was reported to diagnose cytomegalovirus status with high specificity and sensitivity. A further reported finding was that TCR beta sequences accurately predicted the HLA-A and HLA-B alleles for most subjects in the first cohort. According to a later analysis, parvovirus B19, influenza, CMV and Epstein-Barr virus appeared linked to several top co-occurrence clusters. In vitro tests confirmed that a few of the cytomegalovirus-associated TCR beta chains recognize cytomegalovirus antigens. At a false discovery rate of 0.05, a later analysis linked around 17,000 TCR beta sequences to specific HLA alleles. A cluster of highly shared sequence variants was judged likely to represent a technical artifact of the sequencing pipeline. Linkage disequilibrium might explain the correlated functional status among segregating V segments, but an unknown experimental factor could not be ruled out. Compared with equally common non-associated chains, HLA-associated TCR beta chains in a later analysis were more clonally expanded and had lower generation probabilities. Because counts were too low, about 18 rarely observed V segments, including chromosome 9 orphons, were left out of the earlier analysis of 500 to 750 of the donors. In a later analysis, TCR association rates were found to vary across HLA loci, with the most associated TCRs seen for DRB1 alleles and the fewest for HLA-C alleles. An association between a missense DCLRE1C variant and V-gene and J-gene trimming of TCR beta chains was found in a later genetic analysis and replicated in an independent cohort. When HLA alleles, especially DR and DQ, strongly co-occurred, TCR associations were difficult to assign to individual alleles. Because some donors lacked HLA typing at each locus, the association tests relied only on the typed subset. The cohort was sequenced for TCR beta chains only, and without alpha or paired-chain data the features that could be detected were limited. The study listed 164 TCR beta chains as associated with cytomegalovirus. Presence/absence analyses assumed roughly uniform sequencing depth across donors, an assumption that may not hold. While some public TCRs were present in many individuals, most TCR sequences turned up only very rarely across donors. Compared with the roughly 710-donor mean, donors in an Asian-associated ancestry cluster had fewer N-insertions in productive TCRs, according to a later genetic analysis. According to a later analysis, most CMV-associated TCR beta chains appeared to be HLA-restricted, and the HLA associations seemed to be driven largely by CMV exposure. Because the 87-base-pair reads could not distinguish some IMGT-functional V segments, including TRBV6-2 and TRBV6-3, those segments were excluded. For the cohort, immune exposure information was limited to CMV serostatus.

The sample taken for sequencing was PBMCs. The sequence joins TRBV2 to TRBJ2-1, with 7 bases aligning to TRBD2. The sequence derives from a female donor in good health and CMV-seropositive. The CDR3 is CASSGTSNEQFF. The sequence in DNA is TGTGCCAGCAGTGGGACTAGCAATGAGCAGTTCTTC.